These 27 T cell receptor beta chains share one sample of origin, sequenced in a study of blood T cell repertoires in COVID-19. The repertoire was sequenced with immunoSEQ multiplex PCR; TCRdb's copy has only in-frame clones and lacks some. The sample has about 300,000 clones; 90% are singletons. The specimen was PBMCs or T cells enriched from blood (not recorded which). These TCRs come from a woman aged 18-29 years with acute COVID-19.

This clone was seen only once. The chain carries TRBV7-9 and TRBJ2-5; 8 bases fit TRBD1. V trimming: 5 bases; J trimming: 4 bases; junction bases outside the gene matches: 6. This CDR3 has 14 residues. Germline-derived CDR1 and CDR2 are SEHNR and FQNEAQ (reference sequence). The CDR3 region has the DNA TGTGCCAGCAGCGGTAGGACAGGGCTAGAGACCCAGTACTTC. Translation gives CASSGRTGLETQYF.

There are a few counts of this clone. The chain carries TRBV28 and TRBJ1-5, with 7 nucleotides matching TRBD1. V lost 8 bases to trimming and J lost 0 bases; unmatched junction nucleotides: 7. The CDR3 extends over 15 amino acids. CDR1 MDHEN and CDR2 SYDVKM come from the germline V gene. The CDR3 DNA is TGTGCCAGCTTACAGGGGCACTATAGCAATCAGCCCCAGCATTTT. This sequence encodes CASLQGHYSNQPQHF.

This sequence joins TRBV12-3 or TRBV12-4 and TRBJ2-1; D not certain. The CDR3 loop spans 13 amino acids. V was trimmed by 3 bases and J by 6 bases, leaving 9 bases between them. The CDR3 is CASSFNGGNEQFF. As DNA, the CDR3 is TGTGCCAGCAGTTTTAACGGCGGCAATGAGCAGTTCTTC.

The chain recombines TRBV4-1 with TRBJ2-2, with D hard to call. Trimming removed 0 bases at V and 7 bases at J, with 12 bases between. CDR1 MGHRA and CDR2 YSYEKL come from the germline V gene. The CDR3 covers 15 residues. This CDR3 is CASSQDSPLSGELFF. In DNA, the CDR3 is TGCGCCAGCAGCCAAGATAGCCCCCTGAGCGGGGAGCTGTTTTTT.

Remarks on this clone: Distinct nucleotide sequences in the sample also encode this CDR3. The CDR3 coding sequence is TGTGCCAGCAGTTTATCCGCCAGAGGATATGGCTACACCTTC. Protein sequence: CASSLSARGYGYTF. This sequence joins TRBV28 and TRBJ1-2, with D uncertain. Trimming removed 1 base from V and 5 bases from J, with 11 bases in between. Germline loops: CDR1 MDHEN, CDR2 SYDVKM. This CDR3 has 14 residues.

CDR3 sequence reads: CASSEARDRGNNEQFF. The CDR3 DNA is TGTGCCAGCAGTGAAGCACGCGACAGGGGAAACAATGAGCAGTTCTTC. This chain joins TRBV6-1 and TRBJ2-1, with 8 bases fitting TRBD1. In germline, CDR1 is MNHNS, CDR2 SASEGT. The CDR3 is 16 amino acids. The V and J ends lost 0 bases and 5 bases, in that order; junction bases with no gene match: 6.

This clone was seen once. CDR3 nucleotide sequence: TGTGCCAGCAGCCCCGGGACTAGCGGCTACGAGCAGTACTTC. It encodes CASSPGTSGYEQYF. The rearrangement links TRBV7-9 to TRBJ2-7, with 11 bases lining up with TRBD2. The CDR3 spans 14 residues. Trimming cost V 5 bases and J 3 bases; bases outside gene matches: 3. The germline V gene encodes CDR1 SEHNR and CDR2 FQNEAQ (reference sequence).

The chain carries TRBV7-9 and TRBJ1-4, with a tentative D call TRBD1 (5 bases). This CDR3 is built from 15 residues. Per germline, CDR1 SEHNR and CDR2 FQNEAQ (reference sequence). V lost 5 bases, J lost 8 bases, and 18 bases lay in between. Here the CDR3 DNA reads TGTGCCAGCAGCACTTCGACAAGAAAGGGGGAAAAACTGTTTTTT. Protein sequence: CASSTSTRKGEKLFF.

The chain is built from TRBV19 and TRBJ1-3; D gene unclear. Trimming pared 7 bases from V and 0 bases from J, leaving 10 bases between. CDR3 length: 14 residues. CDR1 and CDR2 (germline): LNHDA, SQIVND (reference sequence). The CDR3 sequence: CASTGGDSGNTIYF. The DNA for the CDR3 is TGTGCCAGTACAGGCGGGGACTCTGGAAACACCATATATTTT.

The DNA of the CDR3 is TGTGCCAGCAGTCCCCAAACAGGAAAACCCGACACCGGGGAGCTGTTTTTT. It is translated as CASSPQTGKPDTGELFF. V is TRBV28 and J is TRBJ2-2; D is possibly TRBD1 (5 bases). Trimming took off 5 bases at V and 3 bases at J, with 19 bases between the two ends. The CDR3 consists of 17 residues. The V gene's germline CDR1 is MDHEN and CDR2 SYDVKM.

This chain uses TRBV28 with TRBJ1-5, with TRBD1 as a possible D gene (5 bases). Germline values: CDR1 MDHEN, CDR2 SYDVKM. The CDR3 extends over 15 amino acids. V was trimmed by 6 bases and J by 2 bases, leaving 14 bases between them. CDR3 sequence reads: CASSAGVSRNQPQHF. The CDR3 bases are TGTGCCAGCAGCGCGGGGGTTTCACGCAATCAGCCCCAGCATTTT.

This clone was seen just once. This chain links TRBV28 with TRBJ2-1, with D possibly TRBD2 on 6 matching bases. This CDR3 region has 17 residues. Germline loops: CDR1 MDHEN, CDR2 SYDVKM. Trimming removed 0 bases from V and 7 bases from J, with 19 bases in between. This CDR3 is CASSLWFVGGFLNEQFF. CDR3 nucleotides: TGTGCCAGCAGTTTATGGTTCGTCGGGGGATTTCTGAATGAGCAGTTCTTC.

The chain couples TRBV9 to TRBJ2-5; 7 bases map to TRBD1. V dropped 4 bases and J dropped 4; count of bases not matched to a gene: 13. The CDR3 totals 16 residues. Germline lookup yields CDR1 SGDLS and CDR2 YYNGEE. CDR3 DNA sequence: TGTGCCAGCAGCCCAGGGGGATGGGACGGAGGAGAGACCCAGTACTTC. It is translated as CASSPGGWDGGETQYF.

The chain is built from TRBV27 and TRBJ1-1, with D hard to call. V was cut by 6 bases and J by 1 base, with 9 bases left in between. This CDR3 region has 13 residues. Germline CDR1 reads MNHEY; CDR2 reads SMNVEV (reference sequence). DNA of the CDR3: TGTGCCAGCAGCCTAGAAAAGAACACTGAAGCTTTCTTT. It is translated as CASSLEKNTEAFF.

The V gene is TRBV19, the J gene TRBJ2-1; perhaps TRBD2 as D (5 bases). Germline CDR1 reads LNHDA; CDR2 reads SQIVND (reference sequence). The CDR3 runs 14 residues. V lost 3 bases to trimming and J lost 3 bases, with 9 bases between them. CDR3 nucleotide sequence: TGTGCCAGTAGTATGCGTAGCGTCTACAATGAGCAGTTCTTC. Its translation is CASSMRSVYNEQFF.

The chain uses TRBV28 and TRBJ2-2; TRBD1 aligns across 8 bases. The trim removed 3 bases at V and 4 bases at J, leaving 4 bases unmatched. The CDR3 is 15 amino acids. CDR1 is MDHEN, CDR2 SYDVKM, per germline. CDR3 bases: TGTGCCAGCAGTTTGCAGGGGGCGACCACCGGGGAGCTGTTTTTT. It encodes CASSLQGATTGELFF.

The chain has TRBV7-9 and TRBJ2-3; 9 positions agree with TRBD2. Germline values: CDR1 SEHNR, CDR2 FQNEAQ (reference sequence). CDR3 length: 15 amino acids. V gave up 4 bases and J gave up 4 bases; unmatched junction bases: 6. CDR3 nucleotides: TGTGCCAGCAGCTCCATAGCGGGAGTGGCAGATACGCAGTATTTT. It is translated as CASSSIAGVADTQYF.

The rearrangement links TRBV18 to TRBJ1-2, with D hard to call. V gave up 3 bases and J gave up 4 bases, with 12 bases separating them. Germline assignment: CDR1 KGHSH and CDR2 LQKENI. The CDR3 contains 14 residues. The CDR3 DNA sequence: TGTGCCAGCTCACCCCCGGAGGGCCCCTATGGCTACACCTTC. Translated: CASSPPEGPYGYTF.

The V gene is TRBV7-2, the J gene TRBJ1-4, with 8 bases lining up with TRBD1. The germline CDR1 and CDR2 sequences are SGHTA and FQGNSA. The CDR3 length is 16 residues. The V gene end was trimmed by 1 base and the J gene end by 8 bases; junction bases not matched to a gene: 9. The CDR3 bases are TGTGCCAGCAGCTTAGGACATAGCAGGGGGCAAGAAAAACTGTTTTTT. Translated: CASSLGHSRGQEKLFF.

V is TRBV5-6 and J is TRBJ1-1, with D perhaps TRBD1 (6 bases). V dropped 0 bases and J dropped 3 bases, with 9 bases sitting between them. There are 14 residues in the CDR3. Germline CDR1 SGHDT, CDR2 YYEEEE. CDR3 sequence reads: CASSLGGPDTEAFF. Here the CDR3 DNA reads TGTGCCAGCAGCTTGGGGGGGCCGGACACTGAAGCTTTCTTT.

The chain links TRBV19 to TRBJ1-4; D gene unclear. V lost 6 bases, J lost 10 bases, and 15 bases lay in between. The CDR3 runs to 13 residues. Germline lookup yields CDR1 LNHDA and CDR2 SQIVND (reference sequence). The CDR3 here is CASSLLLTGKLFF. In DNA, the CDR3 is TGTGCCAGTAGCCTCCTCCTGACGGGAAAACTGTTTTTT.

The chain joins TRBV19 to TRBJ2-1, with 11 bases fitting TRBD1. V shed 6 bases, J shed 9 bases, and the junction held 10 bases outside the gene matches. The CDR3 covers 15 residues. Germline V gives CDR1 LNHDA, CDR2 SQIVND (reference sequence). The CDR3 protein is CASRQDRGPSGEQFF. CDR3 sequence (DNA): TGTGCCAGTAGGCAGGACAGGGGGCCTTCTGGTGAGCAGTTCTTC.

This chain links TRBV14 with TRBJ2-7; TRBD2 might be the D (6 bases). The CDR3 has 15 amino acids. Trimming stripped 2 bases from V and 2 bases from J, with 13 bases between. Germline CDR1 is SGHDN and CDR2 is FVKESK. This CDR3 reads CASSQPGGIAYEQYF. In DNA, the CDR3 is TGTGCCAGCAGCCAACCAGGCGGGATCGCCTACGAGCAGTACTTC.

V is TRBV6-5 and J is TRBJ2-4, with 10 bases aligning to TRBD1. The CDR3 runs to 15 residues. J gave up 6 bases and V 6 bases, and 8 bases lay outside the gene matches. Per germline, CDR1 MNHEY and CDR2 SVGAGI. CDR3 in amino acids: CASSSLRTGGNIQYF. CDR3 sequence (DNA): TGTGCCAGCAGCAGCCTTCGGACAGGGGGAAACATTCAGTACTTC.

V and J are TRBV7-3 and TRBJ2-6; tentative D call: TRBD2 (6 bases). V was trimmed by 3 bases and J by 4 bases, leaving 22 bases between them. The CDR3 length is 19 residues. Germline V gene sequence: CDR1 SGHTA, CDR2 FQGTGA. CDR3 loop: CASSFTGTPLSGGANVLTF. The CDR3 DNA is TGTGCCAGCAGCTTCACCGGGACTCCTCTCAGCGGGGGGGCCAACGTCCTGACTTTC.

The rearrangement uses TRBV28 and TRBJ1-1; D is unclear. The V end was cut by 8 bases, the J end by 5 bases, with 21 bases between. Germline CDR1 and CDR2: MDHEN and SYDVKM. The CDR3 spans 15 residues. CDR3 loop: CASPPHGNGGTEAFF. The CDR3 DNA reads TGTGCCAGCCCACCTCATGGGAATGGAGGAACTGAAGCTTTCTTT.

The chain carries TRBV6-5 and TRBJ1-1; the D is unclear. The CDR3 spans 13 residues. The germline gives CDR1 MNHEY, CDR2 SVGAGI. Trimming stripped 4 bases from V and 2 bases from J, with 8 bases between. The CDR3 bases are TGTGCCAGCAGTTTTTCGGTTAACACTGAAGCTTTCTTT. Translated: CASSFSVNTEAFF.